One and the same sample provided the 30 T cell receptor beta chains below, sequenced in a study of blood T cell repertoires in COVID-19. The data were produced by immunoSEQ multiplex PCR, yet TCRdb's version contains in-frame clones alone and is incomplete. Of 50,000 to 80,000 clones listed, approximately 90% are singletons. Sequencing was carried out using peripheral blood. These receptors came from a woman of 80 years or more with active COVID-19.

This sequence joins TRBV11-2 and TRBJ2-1; weak D call: TRBD1 (6 bases). The CDR3 runs 15 residues. The ends were cut back, 6 bases at V and 4 bases at J, with 16 bases in the middle. Per germline, CDR1 SGHAT and CDR2 FQNNGV. The CDR3 DNA follows: TGTGCCAGCAGTAGGGGGTCAGGAGTTTACAATGAGCAGTTCTTC. This gives the protein CASSRGSGVYNEQFF. The variable domain in full, with the rest retrieved from reference TRBV11-2 and TRBJ2-1, is EAGVAQSPRYKIIEKRQSVAFWCNPISGHATLYWYQQILGQGPKLLIQFQNNGVVDDSQLPKDRFSAERLKGVDSTLKIQPAKLEDSAVYLCASSRGSGVYNEQFFGPGTRLTVL.

This clone was seen only once. The chain uses TRBV12-3 or TRBV12-4 and TRBJ1-1, with a tentative D call TRBD1 (5 bases). The CDR3 runs to 12 residues. The V end was cut by 4 bases, the J end by 7 bases, with 10 bases between. CDR3 DNA sequence: TGTGCCAGCAGTTCCAGGGTAGGTGAAGCTTTCTTT. Its protein is CASSSRVGEAFF.

This clone was found a few times. The V call is TRBV12-3 or TRBV12-4, the J call TRBJ2-7, with no clear D. Trimming pared 5 bases from V and 3 bases from J, leaving 11 bases between. The CDR3 covers 13 residues. The CDR3 DNA follows: TGTGCCAGCAGTCCCCAGAACCACTACGAGCAGTACTTC. It codes for CASSPQNHYEQYF.

The chain is built from TRBV5-1 and TRBJ2-3; TRBD2 is a possible D gene (6 bases). The CDR3 runs 15 residues. Per the germline V gene, CDR1 is SGHRS and CDR2 is YFSETQ. The V end was cut by 3 bases, the J end by 4 bases, with 15 bases between. CDR3 sequence reads: CASSWGGGEADTQYF. CDR3 DNA: TGCGCCAGCAGCTGGGGTGGAGGGGAGGCAGATACGCAGTATTTT.

The chain couples TRBV1 to TRBJ2-7; the table calls TRBD1, which could not be checked here. TRBV1 corresponds to a pseudogene. The CDR3 length is 17 residues. The CDR3 loop is CTSSQAVGTRRSYEQYV. The CDR3 bases are TGCACCAGCAGCCAGGCGGTAGGGACACGCCGCTCCTACGAGCAGTACGTC.

The chain couples TRBV13 to TRBJ1-2; D is perhaps TRBD1 (6 bases). Germline V lookup: CDR1 PRHDT, CDR2 FYEKMQ (reference sequence). This CDR3 region has 15 residues. Trimming removed 4 bases at V and 4 bases at J, with 16 bases between. CDR3 sequence reads: CASSYTDRKIYGYTF. In DNA, the CDR3 is TGTGCCAGCAGCTATACGGACAGAAAGATCTATGGCTACACCTTC.

This chain connects TRBV6-5 to TRBJ2-7, with TRBD2 matching 7 bases. Germline V gene sequence: CDR1 MNHEY, CDR2 SVGAGI. V trimming: 6 bases; J trimming: 0 bases; junction bases outside the gene matches: 5. CDR3 length: 14 residues. The CDR3 loop reads CASRREWDSYEQYV. For the CDR3, the DNA is TGTGCCAGCAGGCGGGAGTGGGACTCCTACGAGCAGTACGTC.

This chain connects TRBV7-9 to TRBJ1-6; TRBD1 matches 8 bases. J was trimmed by 9 bases and V by 5 bases; bases with no gene match: 9. The CDR3 sequence is 15 residues long. In germline, CDR1 is SEHNR, CDR2 FQNEAQ (reference sequence). The CDR3 DNA sequence: TGTGCCAGCAGCGTGACCGGGACAGGAGGTTCACCCCTCCACTTT. This sequence encodes CASSVTGTGGSPLHF. Looking up the rest from reference TRBV7-9 and TRBJ1-6 gives the full variable domain: DTGVSQNPRHKITKRGQNVTFRCDPISEHNRLYWYRQTLGQGPEFLTYFQNEAQLEKSRLLSDRFSAERPKGSFSTLEIQRTEQGDSAMYLCASSVTGTGGSPLHFGNGTRLTVT.

This clone was observed a single time. The rearrangement links TRBV28 to TRBJ1-1; no firm D call. The germline CDR1 and CDR2 sequences are MDHEN and SYDVKM. The CDR3 is made up of 13 amino acids. The V gene lost 5 bases and the J gene lost 2 bases, with 9 bases spanning the gap. This chain's CDR3 is CASSITANTEAFF. The CDR3 DNA is TGTGCCAGCAGTATTACAGCAAACACTGAAGCTTTCTTT.

This rearrangement joins TRBV2 to TRBJ2-4; TRBD1 matches at 9 bases. The J segment lost 11 bases and the V segment lost 5 bases, leaving 7 bases of the junction unmatched. From germline, CDR1 is SNHLY and CDR2 FYNNEI. The CDR3 length is 13 residues. In DNA, the CDR3 is TGTGCCAGCAGTCTTGGGACAGGGTCTCTTCAGTACTTC. Its translation is CASSLGTGSLQYF.

This clone was recorded once. The chain links TRBV18 to TRBJ2-2; 10 bases match TRBD1. V gave up 4 bases and J gave up 4 bases; unmatched junction bases: 6. CDR3 length: 16 amino acids. Germline lookup yields CDR1 KGHSH and CDR2 LQKENI. CDR3 in DNA: TGTGCCAGCTCACTAGGGACAGGGGCCATCACCGGGGAGCTGTTTTTT. It specifies CASSLGTGAITGELFF.

This clone has just a few counts. The chain has TRBV12-3 or TRBV12-4 and TRBJ2-2, with no clear D. The CDR3 length is 12 residues. Between the trimmed V and J ends, which lost 6 bases and 3 bases, there was a span of 5 bases. As DNA, the CDR3 is TGTGCCAGCAGCGGTTACACCGGGGAGCTGTTTTTT. This translates into CASSGYTGELFF.

The chain links TRBV15 to TRBJ2-2; 7 bases map to TRBD1. Losses at the gene ends were 7 bases for V and 5 bases for J; bases not matched to a gene: 1. CDR1 and CDR2 from the germline V gene are LNHNV and YYDKDF (reference sequence). The CDR3 length is 12 residues. CDR3 region: CATMTGTGELFF. Here the CDR3 DNA reads TGTGCCACCATGACAGGGACCGGGGAGCTGTTTTTT.

The CDR3 spells CASVATGVSYEQYF. CDR3 nucleotide sequence: TGTGCCAGCGTGGCGACAGGGGTCTCCTACGAGCAGTACTTC. The V call is TRBV7-2, the J call TRBJ2-7; 8 nucleotides match TRBD1. CDR3 length: 14 residues. J gave up 0 bases and V 8 bases, and 6 bases lay outside the gene matches. Germline values: CDR1 SGHTA, CDR2 FQGNSA.

The chain carries TRBV5-4 and TRBJ2-1; D is perhaps TRBD1 (6 bases). Trimming took 0 bases from V and 0 from J, leaving 7 bases between them. Germline V gives CDR1 SGHNT, CDR2 YYREEE (reference sequence). This CDR3 contains 15 residues. CDR3 residues: CASSLEGGSYNEQFF. In nucleotides, the CDR3 is TGTGCCAGCAGCTTGGAAGGGGGCTCCTACAATGAGCAGTTCTTC. The whole variable domain, filled in from reference TRBV5-4 and TRBJ2-1, reads ETGVTQSPTHLIKTRGQQVTLRCSSQSGHNTVSWYQQALGQGPQFIFQYYREEENGRGNFPPRFSGLQFPNYSSELNVNALELDDSALYLCASSLEGGSYNEQFFGPGTRLTVL.

V gene TRBV5-6 combines with J gene TRBJ2-3, with D possibly TRBD2 on 5 matching bases. The CDR3 runs 13 residues. V was pared by 3 bases and J by 4 bases, with 9 bases between. Germline values: CDR1 SGHDT, CDR2 YYEEEE. The CDR3 here is CASSSKGADTQYF. In DNA, the CDR3 is TGTGCCAGCAGCTCAAAGGGAGCAGATACGCAGTATTTT.

The CDR3 region has the DNA TGTGCCAGCAGTGAAGGGGGCTACATGAACACTGAAGCTTTCTTT. Its protein is CASSEGGYMNTEAFF. This chain connects TRBV6-1 to TRBJ1-1; tentative D call: TRBD1 (5 bases). CDR1 and CDR2 from the germline V gene are MNHNS and SASEGT. This CDR3 region has 15 residues. V gave up 1 base and J gave up 0 bases, with 9 bases separating them.

The genes are TRBV19 and TRBJ1-6; D is possibly TRBD1 (5 bases). With 6 bases removed from V and 11 bases from J, the gap between germline ends came to 20 bases. Germline CDR1 and CDR2: LNHDA and SQIVND (reference sequence). The CDR3 runs to 15 residues. The CDR3 is CASRYGTAAGPPLHF. CDR3 DNA: TGTGCCAGTAGATATGGGACGGCGGCGGGGCCACCCCTCCACTTT.

Here the CDR3 DNA reads TGTGCCAGCAGTTTATCCAGGGTTGCAGATACGCAGTATTTT. Its translation is CASSLSRVADTQYF. The chain uses TRBV27 and TRBJ2-3, with D possibly TRBD1 on 5 matching bases. The V gene lost 0 bases and the J gene lost 4 bases, with 8 bases spanning the gap. Germline CDR1 MNHEY, CDR2 SMNVEV (reference sequence). This CDR3 has 14 amino acids.

The chain recombines TRBV7-9 with TRBJ2-5; 7 bases are shared with TRBD2. CDR1 and CDR2 (germline): SEHNR, FQNEAQ (reference sequence). The ends lost 3 bases at V and 3 bases at J; junction bases unmatched: 4. The CDR3 runs 14 residues. The CDR3 protein is CASSFSAGEETQYF. The CDR3 DNA is TGTGCCAGCAGCTTCTCGGCGGGGGAAGAGACCCAGTACTTC.

The chain carries TRBV6-5 and TRBJ1-1; D unclear. V lost 10 bases to trimming and J lost 1 base, with 10 bases between them. CDR1 is MNHEY, CDR2 SVGAGI, per germline. The CDR3 totals 12 residues. DNA for the CDR3: TGTGCCACCTCCGGGGAGAACACTGAAGCTTTCTTT. Its translation is CATSGENTEAFF.

The count of this clone is one. As DNA, the CDR3 is TGTGCCAGCAGTTTGCGGTTAGGGACTAGCGTTTACGAGCAGTACTTC. This gives the protein CASSLRLGTSVYEQYF. The chain recombines TRBV6-5 with TRBJ2-7; TRBD2 aligns across 10 bases. The junction had 10 bases not matched to a gene; V was cut back by 4 bases and J by 4 bases. Germline V gene sequence: CDR1 MNHEY, CDR2 SVGAGI. CDR3 length: 16 residues.

The V and J genes are TRBV18 and TRBJ1-2; 9 bases align to TRBD1. The germline V gene encodes CDR1 KGHSH and CDR2 LQKENI. V lost 6 bases and J lost 5; bases outside the gene matches: 4. This CDR3 is 13 amino acids long. In DNA, the CDR3 is TGTGCCAGCTCGAGCGACAGGGGGTATGGCTACACCTTC. Protein product: CASSSDRGYGYTF.

J is TRBJ1-3 and V is TRBV11-3, with D uncertain. Trimming cost V 2 bases and J 4 bases, with 12 bases left between them. CDR3 length: 15 residues. CDR1 and CDR2 from the germline V gene are SGHNT and YENEEA. The CDR3 protein is CASSLRAAAGNTIYF. The CDR3 DNA is TGTGCCAGCAGCTTAAGAGCGGCAGCCGGAAACACCATATATTTT.

This chain links TRBV28 with TRBJ1-1; a possible D gene is TRBD1 (5 bases). Germline V gene data show CDR1 as MDHEN and CDR2 as SYDVKM. The CDR3 contains 14 residues. The ends were cut back, 5 bases at V and 1 base at J, with 11 bases in the middle. This CDR3 is CASSPLTGNTEAFF. In DNA, the CDR3 is TGTGCCAGCAGTCCTCTAACAGGGAACACTGAAGCTTTCTTT.

The gene calls are TRBV5-4 and TRBJ2-2; weak D call: TRBD1 (5 bases). V was clipped by 4 bases and J by 1 base, with 11 bases between them. Germline CDR1 reads SGHNT; CDR2 reads YYREEE (reference sequence). The CDR3 is made up of 15 amino acids. The CDR3 nucleotides read TGTGCCAGCAGCCCGAGGCAGGGGAACACCGGGGAGCTGTTTTTT. It specifies CASSPRQGNTGELFF.

The rearrangement links TRBV5-6 to TRBJ2-3; the D gene is possibly TRBD1 (6 bases). CDR3 length: 15 residues. CDR1 is SGHDT and CDR2 is YYEEEE in the germline V gene. The germline V and J ends were trimmed by 0 bases and 6 bases, with 14 bases remaining between them. Written as DNA, the CDR3 is TGTGCCAGCAGCTTGGTCAGGGGCCCCCCCGATACGCAGTATTTT. This codes for CASSLVRGPPDTQYF.

The chain uses TRBV19 and TRBJ1-2; D may be TRBD1 (6 bases). Germline V CDR1 and CDR2: LNHDA, SQIVND (reference sequence). The CDR3 is 13 amino acids. Trimming removed 7 bases from V and 3 bases from J, with 12 bases in between. Written as DNA, the CDR3 is TGTGCCAGTATCAGGGGCGCTGACTATGGCTACACCTTC. It codes for CASIRGADYGYTF.

The chain links TRBV2 to TRBJ2-7, with 7 bases lining up with TRBD1. V lost 6 bases, J lost 3 bases, and 5 bases stayed unmatched. This CDR3 is built from 13 residues. From germline, CDR1 is SNHLY and CDR2 FYNNEI. The CDR3: CASRRGQFYEQYF. CDR3 coding DNA: TGTGCCAGCAGGAGGGGACAGTTCTACGAGCAGTACTTC.

This chain joins TRBV7-2 and TRBJ2-4; 8 nucleotides align to TRBD2. This CDR3 spans 15 amino acids. V shed 0 bases and J 6 bases; nucleotides not matched to a gene: 4. Per the germline V gene, CDR1 is SGHTA and CDR2 is FQGNSA. The CDR3 protein is CASSLAGGAGNIQYF. CDR3 coding DNA: TGTGCCAGCAGCTTAGCCGGGGGGGCCGGAAACATTCAGTACTTC.